The sequence of this TCR beta chain was determined in a study of cytomegalovirus exposure and HLA in healthy donors (dated by TCRdb to 2017 to 2019). For the wider study: According to an earlier analysis of 587 of the donors, 150 million to 200 million T cells yielded over 100 million unique TCR beta sequences and less than 300 Gb of sequence data. Roughly 300 gigabases of sequencing data and 70 million to 85 million unique TCR sequences were included in an early release covering several hundred HLA-typed donors. The genetic ancestry cluster associated with self-reported Caucasian donors included 81% of the approximately 430 genotyped donors. The aim of the study was to test whether cataloging public T cell receptors could identify signatures of past pathogen exposure. The study used immunosequencing to profile the T cell repertoires of 666 subjects and linked those repertoires to cytomegalovirus serostatus. Besides the first cohort of 550 to 750 subjects, a separate validation cohort made up of 120 or so different subjects was used. The study combined high-throughput TCR immunosequencing, statistical association of individual TCRs with disease status, and machine learning to predict cytomegalovirus infection status. In a later analysis, previously published TCR beta repertoires from about 640 donors were re-analyzed and high-resolution HLA genotyping was added so that TCR occurrence patterns could be studied. Rather than using new phenotypic data, the later analysis identified candidate immune exposures from TCR beta sequences and from how often those sequences occurred across donors. An earlier analysis of roughly 580 of the donors used high-throughput TCR beta sequencing to judge whether each TCR beta V gene segment behaved as functional or pseudogenic. Donor age, sex, ethnicity and CMV serostatus were compiled together with the repertoire data. Genome-wide SNP genotypes for about three fifths of the roughly 700 donors were used in a later genetic analysis, which treated that subset as a discovery cohort. Every discovery cohort repertoire had been produced on one sequencing platform. HLA typing included class I and class II loci at four-digit resolution. The number of donors typed differed by locus, with roughly 629-640 for A, B, C, DRB1 and DQB1, 522 for DQA1, approximately 580 for DPA1, and 450 to 480 for DPB1. Roughly five DR-DQ haplotypes were treated as single units for association and clustering because of strong linkage in the cohort. On average, around 240,000 unique TCR beta nucleotide sequences were sequenced per donor among some 430 genotyped donors of the cohort, with roughly 19% of those sequences being non-productive. Overall study results and their limits: The cohort was sequenced for TCR beta chains only, and without alpha or paired-chain data the features that could be detected were limited. Because the 87-base-pair reads could not distinguish some IMGT-functional V segments, including TRBV6-2 and TRBV6-3, those segments were excluded. According to a later analysis, parvovirus B19, influenza, CMV and Epstein-Barr virus appeared linked to several top co-occurrence clusters. The study listed 164 TCR beta chains as associated with cytomegalovirus. In an earlier analysis of fewer than 750 of the donors, most TCR beta V segments were observed in productive rearrangements about 87% or about 30% of the time, broadly matching IMGT annotations. According to a later genetic analysis, donors in an Asian-associated ancestry cluster had fewer N-insertions in productive TCRs than the roughly 700-donor mean. Sequencing depth was assumed to be roughly uniform across donors in the presence/absence analyses, though that assumption may not hold. A further reported finding was that TCR beta sequences accurately predicted the HLA-A and HLA-B alleles for most subjects in the first cohort. A later analysis found that HLA-associated TCR beta chains were more clonally expanded and had lower generation probabilities than equally common non-associated chains. Strong co-occurrence of HLA alleles, especially DR and DQ, made assigning TCR associations to individual alleles difficult. While some public TCRs were present in many individuals, most TCR sequences turned up only very rarely across donors. The sequencing pipeline was judged likely to have produced a cluster of highly shared sequence variants as a technical artifact. A later analysis associated about 18,000 TCR beta sequences with specific HLA alleles at a false discovery rate of 0.05. In a later analysis, the rate of TCR association differed among HLA loci, with DRB1 alleles having the most associated TCRs and HLA-C alleles having the fewest. CMV serostatus was the only immune exposure information available for the cohort. In a later genetic analysis, a missense DCLRE1C variant was associated with V-gene and J-gene trimming of TCR beta chains, and the association was replicated in an independent cohort. A later analysis found that most CMV-associated TCR beta chains appeared HLA-restricted, with HLA associations seemingly driven largely by CMV exposure. A few of the identified cytomegalovirus-associated TCR beta chains were confirmed in vitro to be specific for cytomegalovirus antigens. Correlated functional status among segregating V segments might be attributable to linkage disequilibrium, but an unknown experimental factor could not be ruled out. Cytomegalovirus status was reported to be diagnosed by the classifier with high specificity and sensitivity in both the original and validation cohorts. Because HLA typing was missing for some donors at each locus, association tests included only the typed subset. Because counts were too low, around 18 rarely observed V segments, including chromosome 9 orphons, were left out of the earlier analysis of 587 of the donors. The authors suggested that the approach could potentially be extended to other disease states and immunological phenotypes.

Receptor amplification or capture employed the immunoSEQ multiplex PCR assay. The multiplex PCR relied on a mix of 60 forward primers for TCR Vbeta segments and 13 reverse primers for TCR Jbeta segments. The CDR3 region of rearranged TCR beta genes was amplified from genomic DNA with a multiplex PCR assay. The Illumina HiSeq System was used to sequence the amplified TCR beta libraries as 87-base-pair reads. The authors' analysis ran thus. A later analysis tallied 80 million to 95 million unique TCR beta chains across the 700 or so repertoires, and some 10 million of those chains were shared by two or more donors. A nearest-neighbor algorithm error-corrected the raw reads and collapsed the reads into unique sequences, merging closely related sequences to remove PCR and sequencing errors. CDR3 sequences were aligned to IMGT reference sequences to assign V, D and J gene segments. Each retained sequence needed at least a six-nucleotide match to both a V gene segment and a J gene segment. Rearrangements were classified as productive when the CDR3 lacked stop codons and remained in frame with V and J, and all other rearrangements were classified as non-productive. CDR3 was defined by IMGT convention, running from the second conserved V-encoded cysteine to the conserved J-encoded phenylalanine. In an earlier analysis of just under 600 of the donors, sequences lacking an unambiguous match to a single V gene segment were excluded. In an earlier analysis of a few hundred of the donors, V segments were called functional above 56.7% productive rearrangements and were called segregating when the between-donor standard deviation exceeded 5%. A statistical classification framework was developed to diagnose cytomegalovirus status using the catalog of TCR beta chain sequences. In a later analysis, TCR nucleotide sequences were compared against IMGT/GENE-DB human TR gene sequences so that V and J genes could be assigned. The TCRdist pipeline was used in a later analysis to assign CDR3 sequences and most-parsimonious VDJ recombination scenarios. In a later analysis, each TCR beta chain was defined by its CDR3 amino acid sequence together with its V-gene family, and reads without a unique V-gene family were excluded. As a way to deal with suspected cross-contamination and a sequencing artifact, a later analysis dropped roughly 620 nucleotide sequences that were highly shared and had low generation probability. For each public chain, a later analysis derived a clonal expansion index from normalized ranks of inferred template counts within each repertoire. A later analysis computed generation probabilities with a VDJ recombination model fitted to out-of-frame rearrangements, and checked the results against IGoR. In a later analysis, hypergeometric tests were used to score TCR-TCR, TCR-HLA and TCR-CMV co-occurrence, with a repertoire-size bias correction applied to TCR pairs. In a later analysis, false discovery rates were estimated by permuting HLA or CMV assignments 20 times. In a later analysis, co-occurring TCRs were grouped using DBSCAN, with TCRdist sequence similarity added in when clustering inside HLA-allele-positive subsets. Co-occurrence clustering excluded repertoires with fewer than 30,000 or more than 120,000 public chains, plus five with anomalous nucleotide sharing. In TCRdb, the immuneACCESS table is reduced to in-frame sequences with V and J assigned. These tables do not hold every clone; where another copy was compared, an unresolved V gene accounts for under half, and the others remain unexplained. That table furnishes V, J and clone size, whereas the DNA furnished D and trimming. This sample gives some 120,000 clones in total; more than 60% of them show up just once. The ten largest clones take up approximately 2.1% of the sample.

Note on this clone: No antigen is known for it. Nothing much larger sits one base from this clone, and base qualities are not available.

V has 2 bases trimmed and J has 5 bases trimmed; junction bases matching no gene number 15. Looking up the germline V gene (reference sequence) yields CDR1 LNHDA and CDR2 SQIVND. The CDR3 runs 18 residues from the cysteine to the phenylalanine. Of the read, only the CDR3 DNA is kept; its 54 bases are in frame from base 1. In total, roughly 670 healthy bone marrow donors made up the cohort. At the time of sampling, all cohort members were nominally healthy, though unrecorded immune exposures were likely present. The donor was CMV seropositive and belonged to the group of 250 to 300 seropositive cohort members. A peripheral blood sample was collected from each donor, and TCR beta sequencing was performed on peripheral blood mononuclear cells. The Qiagen DNeasy Blood Extraction Kit was used to extract genomic DNA from the blood cell samples.

Sequencing used PBMCs. Recombination joined TRBV19 with TRBJ2-3; TRBD2 lines up with 8 middle nucleotides. The origin of this receptor is a woman in her forties in good health and CMV-seropositive. For the CDR3, the sequence is CASSILTGGKQGVDTQYF. The DNA reads as follows: TGTGCCAGTAGTATATTGACGGGAGGGAAACAGGGAGTAGATACGCAGTATTTT.